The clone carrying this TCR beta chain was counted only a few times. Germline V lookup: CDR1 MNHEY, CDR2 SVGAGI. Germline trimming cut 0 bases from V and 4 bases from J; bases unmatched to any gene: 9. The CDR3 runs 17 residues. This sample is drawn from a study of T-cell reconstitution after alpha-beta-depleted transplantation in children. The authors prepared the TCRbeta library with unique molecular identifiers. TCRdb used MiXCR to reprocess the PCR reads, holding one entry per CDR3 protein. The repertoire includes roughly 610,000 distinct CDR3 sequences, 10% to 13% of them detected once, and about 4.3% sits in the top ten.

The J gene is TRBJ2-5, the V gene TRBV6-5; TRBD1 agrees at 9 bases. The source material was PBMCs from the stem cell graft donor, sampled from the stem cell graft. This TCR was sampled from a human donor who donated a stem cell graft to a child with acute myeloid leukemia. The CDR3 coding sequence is TGTGCCAGCAGTTACTCGAGCAGGACAGGGGATGGAGAGACCCAGTACTTC. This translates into CASSYSSRTGDGETQYF.